Listed here are 21 T cell receptor beta chains from one sample, sequenced in a study of blood T cell repertoires in COVID-19. TCRdb's copy holds only in-frame clones and misses some; the assay was immunoSEQ multiplex PCR. This table has about 280,000 clones, about 90% appearing once. Input material: peripheral blood. Every receptor here comes from a woman in her 50s who had recovered from COVID-19.

The J gene is TRBJ1-5, the V gene TRBV5-8; no clear D gene. Trimming shortened V by 4 bases and J by 0 bases, and 11 bases separated the two germline ends. The CDR3 has 15 amino acids. Germline V gene lookup returns CDR1 SGHTS and CDR2 YDEGEE. CDR3 coding DNA: TGTGCCAGCAGCCGGGAGGCCCTTAGCAATCAGCCCCAGCATTTT. Translation gives CASSREALSNQPQHF. Supplemented by reference TRBV5-8 and TRBJ1-5, the full variable domain reads EAGVTQSPTHLIKTRGQQATLRCSPISGHTSVYWYQQALGLGLQFLLWYDEGEERNRGNFPPRFSGRQFPNYSSELNVNALELEDSALYLCASSREALSNQPQHFGDGTRLSIL.

The V call is TRBV28, the J call TRBJ1-5; D perhaps matches TRBD1 (5 bases). The CDR3 sequence is 12 residues long. V lost 2 bases, J lost 11 bases, and 10 bases lay in between. Germline V CDR1 and CDR2: MDHEN, SYDVKM. The chain's CDR3 is CASSLTQEAQHF. The CDR3 region has the DNA TGTGCCAGCAGTTTAACACAGGAAGCCCAGCATTTT.

The chain combines TRBV5-4 with TRBJ1-1; D gene uncertain. The CDR3 extends over 14 amino acids. Germline loops: CDR1 SGHNT, CDR2 YYREEE (reference sequence). V was pared by 1 base and J by 4 bases, with 11 bases between. DNA of the CDR3: TGTGCCAGCAGCTTGCCAGGATTGAGCACTGAAGCTTTCTTT. It yields the protein CASSLPGLSTEAFF.

CDR3 bases: TGTGCCAGCAGTTACATAACGGGGGTTGATACGCAGTATTTT. Protein: CASSYITGVDTQYF. The V call is TRBV6-2 or TRBV6-3, the J call TRBJ2-3; D may be TRBD2 (6 bases). Per the germline V gene, CDR1 is MNHEY and CDR2 is SVGEGT. V gave up 2 bases and J gave up 6 bases, with 12 bases separating them. This CDR3 contains 14 residues.

V is TRBV4-3 and J is TRBJ2-3; D gene unclear. This CDR3 is 17 amino acids long. The V gene lost 4 bases and the J gene lost 6 bases, with 23 bases spanning the gap. Germline assignment: CDR1 LGHNA and CDR2 YSLEER. Here the CDR3 reads CASSLSTVAVTHDTQYF. CDR3 in DNA: TGCGCCAGCAGCCTATCAACGGTGGCGGTTACTCATGATACGCAGTATTTT.

This chain links TRBV28 with TRBJ1-1; no firm D call. Germline CDR1 MDHEN, CDR2 SYDVKM. The V end was cut by 6 bases, the J end by 4 bases, with 18 bases between. The CDR3 spans 15 residues. CDR3 bases: TGTGCCAGCAGCCCCCCCAGACCTGGGCGCACTGAAGCTTTCTTT. Translating it yields CASSPPRPGRTEAFF.

This chain links TRBV6-5 with TRBJ1-3; 8 nucleotides line up with TRBD1. This CDR3 is built from 16 residues. After removal of 0 bases from V and 0 bases from J, the junction contained 1 base not matched to a gene. Germline loops: CDR1 MNHEY, CDR2 SVGAGI. The CDR3 reads CASSYSTGGSGNTIYF. CDR3 sequence (DNA): TGTGCCAGCAGTTACTCCACAGGGGGCTCTGGAAACACCATATATTTT.

This chain connects TRBV27 to TRBJ1-2, with D hard to call. V was trimmed by 2 bases and J by 2 bases, leaving 6 bases between them. This CDR3 is built from 13 residues. Germline V CDR1 and CDR2: MNHEY, SMNVEV (reference sequence). The CDR3 is CASSLKQNYGYTF. The CDR3 coding sequence is TGTGCCAGCAGTTTAAAACAGAACTATGGCTACACCTTC.

The CDR3 DNA is TGCGCCAGCAGCCAAGATCTACTTCAGGGGACTAGCGGGTTTGGAGAGACCCAGTACTTC. Its translation: CASSQDLLQGTSGFGETQYF. The chain recombines TRBV4-3 with TRBJ2-5; 12 bases match TRBD2. V dropped 0 bases and J dropped 4; count of bases not matched to a gene: 15. The CDR3 has 20 residues. Germline values: CDR1 LGHNA, CDR2 YSLEER.

The chain uses TRBV7-3 and TRBJ2-3; 8 bases align to TRBD2. CDR1 and CDR2 from the germline V gene are SGHTA and FQGTGA. This CDR3 spans 14 amino acids. V was clipped by 5 bases and J by 4 bases; unmatched bases: 5. The CDR3 bases are TGTGCCAGCAGCCGGGGGGGCCTCCCAGATACGCAGTATTTT. It encodes CASSRGGLPDTQYF. Full variable domain (remainder filled in from reference TRBV7-3 and TRBJ2-3): GAGVSQTPSNKVTEKGKYVELRCDPISGHTALYWYRQSLGQGPEFLIYFQGTGAADDSGLPNDRFFAVRPEGSVSTLKIQRTERGDSAVYLCASSRGGLPDTQYFGPGTRLTVL.

The V call is TRBV3-1 (or the pseudogene TRBV3-2), the J call TRBJ1-2; TRBD1 agrees at 7 bases. Germline-derived CDR1 and CDR2 are LGHDT and YNNKEL (reference sequence). This CDR3 is 14 amino acids long. V was clipped by 4 bases and J by 6 bases; unmatched bases: 8. The CDR3 DNA sequence: TGTGCCAGCAGCCGCGGACAGGAGACCCATGGCTACACCTTC. It encodes CASSRGQETHGYTF.

The chain has TRBV7-9 and TRBJ1-1; 10 positions match TRBD1. V was pared by 1 base and J by 11 bases, with 13 bases of the junction left unmatched. Per the germline V gene, CDR1 is SEHNR and CDR2 is FQNEAQ (reference sequence). This CDR3 spans 16 amino acids. Written as DNA, the CDR3 is TGTGCCAGCAGCTTAGGACAGGGGGCGCTTACGTCCGAGGCTTTCTTT. Translation gives CASSLGQGALTSEAFF.

This clone showed up many times. The rearrangement joins TRBV7-3 to TRBJ2-7, with TRBD2 as a possible D gene (6 bases). CDR1 is SGHTA and CDR2 is FQGTGA in the germline V gene. The CDR3 has 15 residues. The V and J ends lost 1 base and 2 bases respectively, with 12 bases between them. CDR3 nucleotide sequence: TGTGCCAGCAGCTTAAGTAGCGGAACCCCCTACGAGCAGTACTTC. Translated, it gives CASSLSSGTPYEQYF.

This clone has more than one count but fewer than ten. This chain links TRBV11-2 with TRBJ1-2; 8 bases fit TRBD1. V dropped 5 bases and J dropped 6; count of bases not matched to a gene: 11. The germline gives CDR1 SGHAT, CDR2 FQNNGV. The CDR3 consists of 15 residues. The CDR3 nucleotides are TGTGCCAGCAGCCAAGTCGGGGACAGGATCCATGGCTACACCTTC. Residues: CASSQVGDRIHGYTF.

The genes are TRBV18 and TRBJ2-1, with D possibly being TRBD2 (6 bases). This CDR3 is 19 amino acids long. The germline V gene encodes CDR1 KGHSH and CDR2 LQKENI. Trimming removed 4 bases at V and 3 bases at J, with 25 bases between. The DNA for the CDR3 is TGTGCCAGCTCACAACGGGAGAGGATAGGAGGGACTGTCTACAATGAGCAGTTCTTC. It encodes CASSQRERIGGTVYNEQFF.

About this clone itself: Other DNA sequences in this sample translate to the same CDR3. J is TRBJ1-2 and V is TRBV6-5; 7 nucleotides match TRBD1. This CDR3 has 14 amino acids. V lost 3 bases and J lost 4; bases outside the gene matches: 5. Germline V gene sequence: CDR1 MNHEY, CDR2 SVGAGI. CDR3 region: CASSYGGQPYGYTF. CDR3 nucleotide sequence: TGTGCCAGCAGTTATGGGGGACAGCCCTATGGCTACACCTTC.

The chain carries TRBV5-1 and TRBJ2-2; maybe TRBD1 (6 bases). V lost 2 bases and J lost 4, with 9 bases in between. The CDR3 spans 14 residues. Germline CDR1 and CDR2: SGHRS and YFSETQ. CDR3 region: CASSLQGATGELFF. CDR3 sequence (DNA): TGCGCCAGCAGCTTACAGGGTGCCACCGGGGAGCTGTTTTTT. The full variable domain, its missing parts supplied by reference TRBV5-1 and TRBJ2-2, is KAGVTQTPRYLIKTRGQQVTLSCSPISGHRSVSWYQQTPGQGLQFLFEYFSETQRNKGNFPGRFSGRQFSNSRSEMNVSTLELGDSALYLCASSLQGATGELFFGEGSRLTVL.

The genes are TRBV29-1 and TRBJ2-3; 8 nucleotides align to TRBD2. J lost 2 bases, V lost 7 bases, and 8 bases had no gene match. CDR1 is SQVTM, CDR2 ANQGSEA, per germline. There are 14 residues in the CDR3. This CDR3 reads CSALTSGLTDTQYF. CDR3 DNA sequence: TGCAGCGCGTTAACTAGCGGACTCACAGATACGCAGTATTTT.

The genes are TRBV18 and TRBJ2-1; perhaps TRBD2 as D (6 bases). V gave up 4 bases and J gave up 3 bases, with 16 bases separating them. From germline, CDR1 is KGHSH and CDR2 LQKENI. The CDR3 sequence is 16 residues long. CDR3 region: CASSQFRDSNYNEQFF. CDR3 DNA sequence: TGTGCCAGCTCACAATTCCGGGACTCTAACTACAATGAGCAGTTCTTC.

This clone appeared once. The V and J genes are TRBV18 and TRBJ2-3, with D possibly matching TRBD2 (6 bases). This CDR3 comprises 16 residues. V gave up 2 bases and J gave up 2 bases, with 14 bases separating them. CDR1 KGHSH and CDR2 LQKENI come from the germline V gene. CDR3 amino acids: CASSPRKRADTDTQYF. CDR3 coding DNA: TGTGCCAGCTCACCAAGGAAGCGGGCTGACACAGATACGCAGTATTTT.

The rearrangement links TRBV7-2 to TRBJ1-6; unclear D gene. Trimming took 5 bases from V and 3 from J, leaving 5 bases between them. Germline CDR1 and CDR2: SGHTA and FQGNSA. The CDR3 sequence is 13 residues long. CDR3 nucleotides: TGTGCCAGCAGCACAGACTATAATTCACCCCTCCACTTT. It yields the protein CASSTDYNSPLHF.